This TCR beta chain is drawn from a study of blood T cell repertoires in COVID-19. Study in general: Spain, Italy and the United States supplied samples that represented acute and convalescent COVID-19. PBMCs, B-cell-depleted T cells, or T cells provided the cDNA or gDNA that made up the material.

Original data processing: Amplification of reference gene primers was used by the study to estimate nucleated cell counts. Clones were sequenced by immunoSEQ multiplex PCR, and TCRdb holds only the in-frame ones, with some missing. V and J calls and clone size are copied from that table; D and trimming were computed from the DNA. The sample has over 200,000 clones; about 85% are singletons. The trim removed 3 bases at V and 3 bases at J, leaving 1 base unmatched. The CDR3 loop spans 13 amino acids. CDR1 KGHSH and CDR2 LQKENI come from the germline V gene. Turning to this clone: Other nucleotide sequences from this sample produce the same CDR3.

This chain joins TRBV18 and TRBJ2-7; 8 nucleotides match TRBD2. The clonotype originates from a young woman who had recovered from COVID-19. Sequencing was performed on peripheral blood. The CDR3 here is CASSPGRGYEQYF. DNA of the CDR3: TGTGCCAGCTCACCCGGGAGGGGCTACGAGCAGTACTTC.